Here is one T cell receptor beta chain with its context. Its target is not known. The data belong to a study of Tregs in tolerant kidney transplant recipients. Notes on the study in general: This study did not directly address biological reproducibility.

Only in-frame clones appear in the TCRdb table, and some are missing; sequencing was by immunoSEQ multiplex PCR. The table includes roughly 69,000 clones, 95% to 98% detected once. The clonotype originates from a human donor who received a combined kidney and bone marrow transplant. Specimen: Tregs from blood, collected before the transplant.

This chain's CDR3 is CASSQEGHKPQHF. CDR3 coding DNA: TGCGCCAGCAGCCAAGAGGGGCACAAACCCCAGCATTTT. The genes are TRBV4-1 and TRBJ1-5; TRBD1 might be the D (5 bases). Trimming removed 0 bases at V and 10 bases at J, with 10 bases between. The CDR3 is made up of 13 amino acids. The germline V gene has CDR1 MGHRA and CDR2 YSYEKL.